One and the same sample provided the 9 T cell receptor beta chains below, sequenced in a study of blood T cells in healthy people across ages. The second PCR ran about 6 to 11 cycles with a sample-barcoded 5' primer and J-beta primers. TCRdb processed the 5' RACE reads anew with MiXCR; each CDR3 protein has one entry. The sample lists over 1.5 million distinct CDR3 sequences, roughly 50% occurring once. The material sequenced was blood. These receptors were collected from a woman aged 40 to 49 in good health.

In DNA, the CDR3 is TGCAGTGCTAGCAATGGGCTCACTAGCACAGATACGCAGTATTTT. Its translation: CSASNGLTSTDTQYF. The V gene is TRBV20-1, the J gene TRBJ2-3; no firm D call. This CDR3 is built from 15 residues. Germline V lookup: CDR1 DFQATT, CDR2 SNEGSKA (reference sequence). Trimming removed 3 bases from V and 0 bases from J, with 13 bases in between.

This sequence joins TRBV11-2 and TRBJ2-1, with 7 bases matching TRBD2. The CDR3 has 15 residues. The germline CDR1 and CDR2 sequences are SGHAT and FQNNGV. V was clipped by 6 bases and J by 10 bases; unmatched bases: 15. The CDR3 protein is CASRRGTTPLGEQFF. Here the CDR3 DNA reads TGTGCCAGCAGGCGTGGGACTACGCCACTCGGGGAGCAGTTCTTC.

The J gene is TRBJ2-6, the V gene TRBV2; D unresolved. V lost 0 bases and J lost 5, with 2 bases in between. The CDR3 length is 13 residues. Germline V gives CDR1 SNHLY, CDR2 FYNNEI. CDR3 nucleotides: TGTGCCAGCAGTGAAGCAAGGGCCAACGTCCTGACTTTC. The encoded protein is CASSEARANVLTF.

The chain is built from TRBV20-1 and TRBJ1-2, with 8 bases matching TRBD1. This CDR3 contains 14 residues. The germline CDR1 and CDR2 sequences are DFQATT and SNEGSKA (reference sequence). The V segment lost 6 bases and the J segment 8 bases; nucleotides outside the gene matches: 14. The CDR3 DNA sequence: TGCAGTGCCAATACATGGACAGGGAGGGACGGCTACACCTTC. Its translation: CSANTWTGRDGYTF.

This chain uses TRBV7-2 with TRBJ2-7; the D gene is possibly TRBD2 (7 bases). CDR1 and CDR2 (germline): SGHTA, FQGNSA. This CDR3 comprises 14 residues. V was cut by 5 bases and J by 4 bases, with 15 bases left in between. The CDR3 nucleotides are TGTGCCAGCAGCGCCCGGGGGGCGGGTTACGAGCAGTACTTC. Translated, it gives CASSARGAGYEQYF. Complete variable domain (other parts from reference TRBV7-2 and TRBJ2-7): GAGVSQSPSNKVTEKGKDVELRCDPISGHTALYWYRQSLGQGLEFLIYFQGNSAPDKSGLPSDRFSAERTGGSVSTLTIQRTQQEDSAVYLCASSARGAGYEQYFGPGTRLTVT.

There are a few counts of this clonotype. V is TRBV6-1 and J is TRBJ2-3, with a tentative D call TRBD2 (5 bases). Trimming removed 0 bases from V and 8 bases from J, with 12 bases in between. The CDR3 consists of 14 residues. CDR1 and CDR2 (germline): MNHNS, SASEGT. The DNA of the CDR3 is TGTGCCAGCAGTGAAGCAGGGAGCCCCGGTACGCAGTATTTT. It specifies CASSEAGSPGTQYF.

The rearrangement joins TRBV20-1 to TRBJ2-3; tentatively, D is TRBD1 or TRBD2 (5 bases each). Germline V CDR1 and CDR2: DFQATT, SNEGSKA (reference sequence). The CDR3 spans 17 residues. V was trimmed by 6 bases and J by 0 bases, leaving 22 bases between them. The CDR3 sequence: CSASSLGARDSTDTQYF. The CDR3 DNA reads as TGCAGTGCCAGTTCCCTCGGGGCGCGCGATAGCACAGATACGCAGTATTTT.

This rearrangement joins TRBV5-1 to TRBJ1-6; 8 bases map to TRBD1. The J segment lost 3 bases and the V segment lost 2 bases, leaving 1 base of the junction unmatched. The CDR3 is made up of 15 amino acids. Germline CDR1 and CDR2: SGHRS and YFSETQ. The CDR3 DNA sequence: TGCGCCAGCAGCTTACAGGGGGTCTATAATTCACCCCTCCACTTT. Protein: CASSLQGVYNSPLHF. Filled out from reference TRBV5-1 and TRBJ1-6, the complete variable domain reads KAGVTQTPRYLIKTRGQQVTLSCSPISGHRSVSWYQQTPGQGLQFLFEYFSETQRNKGNFPGRFSGRQFSNSRSEMNVSTLELGDSALYLCASSLQGVYNSPLHFGNGTRLTVT.

The J gene is TRBJ2-3, the V gene TRBV5-6; TRBD2 aligns across 8 bases. The CDR3 extends over 15 amino acids. V lost 2 bases to trimming and J lost 3 bases; unmatched junction nucleotides: 5. From germline, CDR1 is SGHDT and CDR2 YYEEEE. CDR3 DNA: TGTGCCAGCAGCTTTGCGGGGGGACCAACAGATACGCAGTATTTT. This gives the protein CASSFAGGPTDTQYF. Complete variable domain (other parts from reference TRBV5-6 and TRBJ2-3): DAGVTQSPTHLIKTRGQQVTLRCSPKSGHDTVSWYQQALGQGPQFIFQYYEEEERQRGNFPDRFSGHQFPNYSSELNVNALLLGDSALYLCASSFAGGPTDTQYFGPGTRLTVL.